Below, 2 T cell receptor beta chains from the same sample are listed, as sequenced in a study of CD8+ T cells in alopecia areata. RNA extraction and reverse transcription yielded cDNA as sequencing template. The repertoire was sequenced with immunoSEQ multiplex PCR; TCRdb's copy has only in-frame clones and lacks some. The sample has some 99,000 clones, 35% to 50% seen once. The source material was CD4+ T cells sorted from blood. The receptors stem from a human donor with alopecia areata.

This clone counts as medium-sized. V usage is TRBV14 and J usage is TRBJ2-7, with 12 bases aligning to TRBD2. CDR1 and CDR2 (germline): SGHDN, FVKESK. CDR3 length: 15 amino acids. V shed 3 bases, J shed 9 bases, and the junction held 9 bases outside the gene matches. The CDR3 DNA reads as TGTGCCAGCAGCCAGGACACTAGCGGGAGGTTACCGCAGTACTTC. Its translation: CASSQDTSGRLPQYF.

The V call is TRBV5-1, the J call TRBJ1-1; D is unclear. This CDR3 has 12 amino acids. V lost 4 bases to trimming and J lost 7 bases, with 11 bases between them. CDR1 and CDR2 (germline): SGHRS, YFSETQ. CDR3: CASSRPGNEAFF. For the CDR3, the DNA is TGCGCCAGCAGCCGCCCAGGCAATGAAGCTTTCTTT.